This T cell receptor beta chain comes out of a study of blood T cell repertoires in COVID-19. Study in general: Sites in the United States, Italy and Spain provided acute and convalescent COVID-19 samples.

Authors' processing steps: Amplifying reference gene primers gave estimates of nucleated cell counts. Profiled with immunoSEQ multiplex PCR; TCRdb holds only in-frame clones, not every one. D and trimming were read from the DNA, whereas the V and J calls and clone size are those reported in that table. The sample yields fewer than 450,000 clones, more than 75% seen once. Per the germline V gene, CDR1 is SGHTA and CDR2 is FQGNSA. The CDR3 is made up of 14 amino acids. V shed 0 bases, J shed 3 bases, and the junction held 2 bases outside the gene matches. Residents of about two dozen US areas, aged roughly 18 to 89 years, made up the participants. Recovered status applied to Cohort 3 donors who had two consecutive negative PCRs. It also applied to those with clearance or with symptom resolution.

This rearrangement joins TRBV7-2 to TRBJ2-7; 7 nucleotides match TRBD2. Source material: PBMCs or T cells enriched from blood (not recorded which). The TCR comes from a woman younger than 30 who had recovered from COVID-19. The CDR3 reads CASSLAGGNYEQYF. As DNA, the CDR3 is TGTGCCAGCAGCTTAGCCGGGGGGAACTACGAGCAGTACTTC.